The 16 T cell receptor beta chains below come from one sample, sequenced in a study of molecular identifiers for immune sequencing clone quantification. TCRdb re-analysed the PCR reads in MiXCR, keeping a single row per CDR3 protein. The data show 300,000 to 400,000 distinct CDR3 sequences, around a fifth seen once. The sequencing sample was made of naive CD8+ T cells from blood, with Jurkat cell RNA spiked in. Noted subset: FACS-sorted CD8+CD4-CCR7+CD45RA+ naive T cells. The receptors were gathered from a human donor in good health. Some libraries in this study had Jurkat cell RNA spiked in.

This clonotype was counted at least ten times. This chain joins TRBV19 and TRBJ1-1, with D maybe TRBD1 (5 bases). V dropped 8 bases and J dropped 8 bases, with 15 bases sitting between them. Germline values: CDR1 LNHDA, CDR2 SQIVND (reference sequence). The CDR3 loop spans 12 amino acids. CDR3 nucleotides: TGTGCCAGTGGGACGTCGACCCTCGAAGCTTTCTTT. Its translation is CASGTSTLEAFF.

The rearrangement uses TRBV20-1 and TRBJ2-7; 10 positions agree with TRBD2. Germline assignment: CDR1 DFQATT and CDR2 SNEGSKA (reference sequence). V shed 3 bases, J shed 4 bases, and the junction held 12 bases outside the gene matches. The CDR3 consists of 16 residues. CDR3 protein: CSARTRASGSVYEQYF. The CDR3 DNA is TGCAGTGCTAGGACCCGGGCTAGCGGGAGTGTATACGAGCAGTACTTC.

The CDR3, as DNA: TGTGCCAGCAGTTATCAGGTTAATCAGCCCCAGCATTTT. This codes for CASSYQVNQPQHF. This chain joins TRBV27 and TRBJ1-5; D is uncertain. Between the trimmed V and J ends, which lost 4 bases and 4 bases, there was a span of 8 bases. Germline-derived CDR1 and CDR2 are MNHEY and SMNVEV (reference sequence). The CDR3 loop spans 13 amino acids.

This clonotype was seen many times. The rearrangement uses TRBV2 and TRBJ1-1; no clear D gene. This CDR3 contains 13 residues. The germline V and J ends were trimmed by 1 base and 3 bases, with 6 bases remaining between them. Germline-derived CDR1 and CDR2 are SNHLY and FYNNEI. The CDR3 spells CASSEVVDTEAFF. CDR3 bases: TGTGCCAGCAGTGAAGTGGTTGACACTGAAGCTTTCTTT. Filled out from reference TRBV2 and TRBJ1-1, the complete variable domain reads EPEVTQTPSHQVTQMGQEVILRCVPISNHLYFYWYRQILGQKVEFLVSFYNNEISEKSEIFDDQFSVERPDGSNFTLKIRSTKLEDSAMYFCASSEVVDTEAFFGQGTRLTVV.

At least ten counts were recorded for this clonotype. CDR3 protein: CASSYPSGGETQYF. In nucleotides, the CDR3 is TGTGCCAGCAGCTACCCTAGCGGGGGTGAGACCCAGTACTTC. V is TRBV7-6 and J is TRBJ2-5, with 10 bases aligning to TRBD2. Germline loops: CDR1 SGHVS, CDR2 FNYEAQ. V lost 4 bases to trimming and J lost 5 bases; unmatched junction nucleotides: 4. This CDR3 region has 14 residues. Filled out from reference TRBV7-6 and TRBJ2-5, the complete variable domain reads GAGVSQSPRYKVTKRGQDVALRCDPISGHVSLYWYRQALGQGPEFLTYFNYEAQQDKSGLPNDRFSAERPEGSISTLTIQRTEQRDSAMYRCASSYPSGGETQYFGPGTRLLVL.

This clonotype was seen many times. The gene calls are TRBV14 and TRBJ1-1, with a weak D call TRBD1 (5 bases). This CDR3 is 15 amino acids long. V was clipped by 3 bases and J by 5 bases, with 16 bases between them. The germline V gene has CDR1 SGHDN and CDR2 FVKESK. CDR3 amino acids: CASSQVRSPGTEAFF. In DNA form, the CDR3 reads TGTGCCAGCAGCCAGGTCAGGTCCCCAGGGACTGAAGCTTTCTTT.

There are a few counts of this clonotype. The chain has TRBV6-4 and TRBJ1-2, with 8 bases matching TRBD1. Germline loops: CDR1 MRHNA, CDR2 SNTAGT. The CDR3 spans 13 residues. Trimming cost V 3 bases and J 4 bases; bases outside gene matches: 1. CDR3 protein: CASSEDRGYGYTF. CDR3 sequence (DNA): TGTGCCAGCAGTGAAGACAGGGGCTATGGCTACACCTTC.

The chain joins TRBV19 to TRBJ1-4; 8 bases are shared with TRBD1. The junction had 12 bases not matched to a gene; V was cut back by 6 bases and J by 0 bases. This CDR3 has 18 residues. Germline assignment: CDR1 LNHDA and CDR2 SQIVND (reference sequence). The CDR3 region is CASSPWQGALATNEKLFF. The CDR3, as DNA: TGTGCCAGTAGCCCATGGCAGGGGGCATTGGCAACTAATGAAAAACTGTTTTTT.

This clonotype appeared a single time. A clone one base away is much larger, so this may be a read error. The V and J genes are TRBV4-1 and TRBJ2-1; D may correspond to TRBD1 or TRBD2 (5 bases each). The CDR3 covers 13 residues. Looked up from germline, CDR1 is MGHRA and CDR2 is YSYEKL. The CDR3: CASSQGGAPDPVF. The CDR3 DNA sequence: TGCGCCAGCAGCCAAGGAGGGGCCCCCGATCCGGTCTTC.

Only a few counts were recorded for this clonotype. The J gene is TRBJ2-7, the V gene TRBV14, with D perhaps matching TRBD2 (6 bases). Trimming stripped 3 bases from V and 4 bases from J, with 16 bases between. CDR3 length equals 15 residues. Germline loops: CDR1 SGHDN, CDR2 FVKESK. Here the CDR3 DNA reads TGTGCCAGCAGCCAGACTAGACAGTCGATGTACGAGCAGTACTTC. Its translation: CASSQTRQSMYEQYF.

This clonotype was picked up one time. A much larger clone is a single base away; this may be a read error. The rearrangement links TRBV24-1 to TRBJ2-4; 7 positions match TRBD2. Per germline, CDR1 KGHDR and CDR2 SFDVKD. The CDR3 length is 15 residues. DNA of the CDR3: TGTGCCACCAGTGACCGGACTAGTGCCAAAACCATTCAGTACTTC. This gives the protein CATSDRTSAKTIQYF.

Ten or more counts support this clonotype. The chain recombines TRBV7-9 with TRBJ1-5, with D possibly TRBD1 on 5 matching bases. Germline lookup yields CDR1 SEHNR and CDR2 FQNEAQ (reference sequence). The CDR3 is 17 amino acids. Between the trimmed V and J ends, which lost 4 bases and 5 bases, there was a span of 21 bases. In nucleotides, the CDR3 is TGTGCCAGCAGCTCAAATCAGGCAGGGCGCCGGGATCAGCCCCAGCATTTT. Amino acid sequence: CASSSNQAGRRDQPQHF.

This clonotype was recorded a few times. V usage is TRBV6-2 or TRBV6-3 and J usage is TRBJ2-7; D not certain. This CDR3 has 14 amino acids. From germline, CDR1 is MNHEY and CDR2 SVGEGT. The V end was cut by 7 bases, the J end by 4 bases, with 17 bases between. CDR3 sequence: CASTPARPGYEQYF. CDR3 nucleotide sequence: TGTGCCAGCACCCCAGCGCGGCCCGGTTACGAGCAGTACTTC.

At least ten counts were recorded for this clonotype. This chain's CDR3 is CASSLVTLDTEAFF. As DNA, the CDR3 is TGTGCCAGCAGTCTAGTTACTTTGGACACTGAAGCTTTCTTT. V and J are TRBV2 and TRBJ1-1; unclear D gene. The V end was cut by 5 bases, the J end by 3 bases, with 13 bases between. Per the germline V gene, CDR1 is SNHLY and CDR2 is FYNNEI. CDR3 length equals 14 residues.

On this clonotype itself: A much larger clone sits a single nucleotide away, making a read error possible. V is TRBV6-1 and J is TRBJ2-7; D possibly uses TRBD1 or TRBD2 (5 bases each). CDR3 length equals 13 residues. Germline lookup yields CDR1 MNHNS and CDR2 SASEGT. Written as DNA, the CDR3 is TGTGCCAGCAGATTGACAGACTACTACGAGCAGCACTTC. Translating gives CASRLTDYYEQHF.

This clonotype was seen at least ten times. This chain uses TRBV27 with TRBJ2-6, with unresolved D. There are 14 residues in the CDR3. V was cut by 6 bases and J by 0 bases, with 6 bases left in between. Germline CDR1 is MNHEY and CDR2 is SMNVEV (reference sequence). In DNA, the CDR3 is TGTGCCAGCAGCCACAACTCTGGGGCCAACGTCCTGACTTTC. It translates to CASSHNSGANVLTF.